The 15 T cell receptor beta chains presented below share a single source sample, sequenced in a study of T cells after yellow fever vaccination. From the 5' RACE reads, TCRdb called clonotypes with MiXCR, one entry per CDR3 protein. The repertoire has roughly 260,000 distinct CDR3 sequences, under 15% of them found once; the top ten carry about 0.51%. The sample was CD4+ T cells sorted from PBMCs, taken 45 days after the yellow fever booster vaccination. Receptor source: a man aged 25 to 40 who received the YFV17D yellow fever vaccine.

CDR3 residues: CASKETTSNEQFF. CDR3 in DNA: TGCGCCAGCAAAGAGACGACCTCCAATGAGCAGTTCTTC. This sequence joins TRBV5-1 and TRBJ2-1; no clear D gene. This CDR3 has 13 amino acids. Germline-derived CDR1 and CDR2 are SGHRS and YFSETQ. Deletions cut 6 bases from V and 6 bases from J, with 13 bases between. The variable domain in full, with the rest retrieved from reference TRBV5-1 and TRBJ2-1, is KAGVTQTPRYLIKTRGQQVTLSCSPISGHRSVSWYQQTPGQGLQFLFEYFSETQRNKGNFPGRFSGRQFSNSRSEMNVSTLELGDSALYLCASKETTSNEQFFGPGTRLTVL.

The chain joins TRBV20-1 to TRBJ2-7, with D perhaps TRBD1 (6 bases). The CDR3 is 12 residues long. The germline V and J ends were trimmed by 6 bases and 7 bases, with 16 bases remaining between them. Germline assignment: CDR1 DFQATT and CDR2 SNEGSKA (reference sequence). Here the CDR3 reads CSAQGPGEEQYF. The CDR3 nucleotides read TGCAGTGCCCAGGGGCCCGGAGAGGAGCAGTACTTC.

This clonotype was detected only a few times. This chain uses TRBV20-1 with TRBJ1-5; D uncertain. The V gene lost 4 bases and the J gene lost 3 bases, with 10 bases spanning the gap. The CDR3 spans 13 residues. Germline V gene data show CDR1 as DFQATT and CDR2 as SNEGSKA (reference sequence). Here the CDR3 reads CSATGPFNQPQHF. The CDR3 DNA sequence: TGCAGTGCTACCGGGCCGTTCAATCAGCCCCAGCATTTT.

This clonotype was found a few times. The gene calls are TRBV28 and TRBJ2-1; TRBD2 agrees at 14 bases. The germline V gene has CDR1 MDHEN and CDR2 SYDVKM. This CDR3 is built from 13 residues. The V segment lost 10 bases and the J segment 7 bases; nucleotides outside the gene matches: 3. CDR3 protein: CATGTSGRNEQFF. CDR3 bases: TGTGCCACCGGGACTAGCGGGAGAAATGAGCAGTTCTTC.

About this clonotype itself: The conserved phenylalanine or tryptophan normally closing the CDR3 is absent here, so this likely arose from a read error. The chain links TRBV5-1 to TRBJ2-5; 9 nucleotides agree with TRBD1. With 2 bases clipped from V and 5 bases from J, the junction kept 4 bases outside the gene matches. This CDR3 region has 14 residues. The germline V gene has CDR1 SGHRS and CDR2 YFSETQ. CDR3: CASSFTGGVETQYL. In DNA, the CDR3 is TGCGCCAGCAGCTTCACAGGGGGCGTGGAGACCCAGTACCTC.

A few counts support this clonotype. CDR3 sequence reads: CASSFKREIADTQYF. CDR3 DNA: TGTGCCAGCAGCTTTAAGCGGGAGATAGCAGATACGCAGTATTTT. The chain is built from TRBV7-6 and TRBJ2-3, with 8 bases matching TRBD2. The trim removed 3 bases at V and 4 bases at J, leaving 6 bases unmatched. The CDR3 is 15 amino acids. Germline V gene lookup returns CDR1 SGHVS and CDR2 FNYEAQ.

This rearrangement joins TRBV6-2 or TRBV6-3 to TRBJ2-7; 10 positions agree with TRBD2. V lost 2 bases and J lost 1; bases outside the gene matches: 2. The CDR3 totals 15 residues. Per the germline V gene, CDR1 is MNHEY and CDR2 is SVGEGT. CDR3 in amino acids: CASSYGAGGSYEQYF. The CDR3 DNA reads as TGTGCCAGCAGTTACGGAGCGGGAGGGTCCTACGAGCAGTACTTC.

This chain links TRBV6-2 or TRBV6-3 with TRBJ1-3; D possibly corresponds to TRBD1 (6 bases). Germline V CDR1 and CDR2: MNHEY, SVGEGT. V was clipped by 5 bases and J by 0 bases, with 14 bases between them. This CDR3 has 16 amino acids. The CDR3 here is CASSRGQTSSGNTIYF. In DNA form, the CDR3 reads TGTGCCAGCAGTAGAGGACAGACCAGCTCTGGAAACACCATATATTTT.

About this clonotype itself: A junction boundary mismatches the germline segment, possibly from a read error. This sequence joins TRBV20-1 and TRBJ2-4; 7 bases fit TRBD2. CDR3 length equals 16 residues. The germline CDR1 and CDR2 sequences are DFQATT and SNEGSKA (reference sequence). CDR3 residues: CCARDLGVGGVNIQYF. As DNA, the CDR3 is TGCTGTGCTAGAGATCTAGGGGTGGGAGGGGTAAACATTCAGTACTTC.

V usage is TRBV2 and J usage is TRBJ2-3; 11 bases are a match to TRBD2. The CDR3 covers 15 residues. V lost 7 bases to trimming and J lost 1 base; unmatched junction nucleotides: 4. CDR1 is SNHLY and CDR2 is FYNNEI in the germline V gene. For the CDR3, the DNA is TGTGCCAGCAAACTAGCGGGAGTCGGCACAGATACGCAGTATTTT. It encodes CASKLAGVGTDTQYF. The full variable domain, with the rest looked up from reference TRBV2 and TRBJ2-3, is EPEVTQTPSHQVTQMGQEVILRCVPISNHLYFYWYRQILGQKVEFLVSFYNNEISEKSEIFDDQFSVERPDGSNFTLKIRSTKLEDSAMYFCASKLAGVGTDTQYFGPGTRLTVL.

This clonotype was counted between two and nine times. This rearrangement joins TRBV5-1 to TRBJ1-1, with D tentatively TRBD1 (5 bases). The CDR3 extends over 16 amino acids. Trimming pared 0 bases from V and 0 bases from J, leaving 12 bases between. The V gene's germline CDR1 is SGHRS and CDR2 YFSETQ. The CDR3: CASSLVRGTMNTEAFF. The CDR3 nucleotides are TGCGCCAGCAGCTTGGTTAGGGGAACGATGAACACTGAAGCTTTCTTT.

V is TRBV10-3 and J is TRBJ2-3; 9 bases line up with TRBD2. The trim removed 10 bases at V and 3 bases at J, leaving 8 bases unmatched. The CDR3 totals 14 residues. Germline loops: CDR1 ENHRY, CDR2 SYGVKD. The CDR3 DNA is TGTGCCACCAACCAGGGACTAGCTACAGATACGCAGTATTTT. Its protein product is CATNQGLATDTQYF.

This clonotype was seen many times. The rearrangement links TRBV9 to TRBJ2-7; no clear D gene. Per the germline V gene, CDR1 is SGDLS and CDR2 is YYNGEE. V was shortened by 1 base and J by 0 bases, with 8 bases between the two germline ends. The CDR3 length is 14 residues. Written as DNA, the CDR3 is TGTGCCAGCAGCGTACTAAGCACCTCCTACGAGCAGTACTTC. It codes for CASSVLSTSYEQYF. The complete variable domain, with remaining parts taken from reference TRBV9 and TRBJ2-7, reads DSGVTQTPKHLITATGQRVTLRCSPRSGDLSVYWYQQSLDQGLQFLIQYYNGEERAKGNILERFSAQQFPDLHSELNLSSLELGDSALYFCASSVLSTSYEQYFGPGTRLTVT.

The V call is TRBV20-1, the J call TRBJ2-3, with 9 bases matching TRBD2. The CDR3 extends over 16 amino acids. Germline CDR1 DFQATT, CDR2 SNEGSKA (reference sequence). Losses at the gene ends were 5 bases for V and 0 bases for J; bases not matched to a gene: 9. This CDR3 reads CSAQSRLAVSTDTQYF. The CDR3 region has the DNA TGCAGTGCTCAATCCCGACTAGCGGTTAGCACAGATACGCAGTATTTT.

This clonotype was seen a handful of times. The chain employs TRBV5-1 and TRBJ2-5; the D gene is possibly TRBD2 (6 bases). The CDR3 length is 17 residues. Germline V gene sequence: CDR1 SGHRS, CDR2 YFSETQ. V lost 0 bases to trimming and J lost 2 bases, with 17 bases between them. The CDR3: CASSLDLGWAGQETQYF. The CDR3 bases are TGCGCCAGCAGCTTGGATCTGGGCTGGGCGGGACAAGAGACCCAGTACTTC. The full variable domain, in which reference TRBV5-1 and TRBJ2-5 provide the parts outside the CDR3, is KAGVTQTPRYLIKTRGQQVTLSCSPISGHRSVSWYQQTPGQGLQFLFEYFSETQRNKGNFPGRFSGRQFSNSRSEMNVSTLELGDSALYLCASSLDLGWAGQETQYFGPGTRLLVL.